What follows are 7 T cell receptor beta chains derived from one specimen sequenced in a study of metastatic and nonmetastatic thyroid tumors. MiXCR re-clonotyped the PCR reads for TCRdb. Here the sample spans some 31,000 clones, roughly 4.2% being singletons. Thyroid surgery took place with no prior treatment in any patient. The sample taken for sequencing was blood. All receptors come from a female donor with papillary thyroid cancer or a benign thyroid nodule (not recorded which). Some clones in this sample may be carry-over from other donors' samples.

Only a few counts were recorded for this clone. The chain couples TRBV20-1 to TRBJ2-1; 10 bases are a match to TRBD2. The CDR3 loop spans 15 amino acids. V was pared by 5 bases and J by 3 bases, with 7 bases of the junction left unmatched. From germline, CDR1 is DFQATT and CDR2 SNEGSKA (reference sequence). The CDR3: CSALGLAANYNEQFF. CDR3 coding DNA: TGCAGTGCTCTCGGACTAGCGGCAAACTACAATGAGCAGTTCTTC.

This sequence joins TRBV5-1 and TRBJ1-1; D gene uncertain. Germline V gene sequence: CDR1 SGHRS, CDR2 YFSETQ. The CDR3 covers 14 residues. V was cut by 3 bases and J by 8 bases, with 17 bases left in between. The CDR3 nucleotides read TGCGCCAGCAGCTCCGGGTCCCAGCTTCTAGAAGCTTTCTTT. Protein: CASSSGSQLLEAFF.

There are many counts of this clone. The CDR3 here is CASSSTRQGVNTGELFF. The CDR3 DNA reads as TGTGCCAGCAGCTCAACCCGACAGGGTGTAAACACCGGGGAGCTGTTTTTT. The rearrangement uses TRBV7-3 and TRBJ2-2, with 7 bases aligning to TRBD1. This CDR3 region has 17 residues. Looked up from germline, CDR1 is SGHTA and CDR2 is FQGTGA. Trimming removed 4 bases from V and 2 bases from J; junction bases left unmatched: 10.

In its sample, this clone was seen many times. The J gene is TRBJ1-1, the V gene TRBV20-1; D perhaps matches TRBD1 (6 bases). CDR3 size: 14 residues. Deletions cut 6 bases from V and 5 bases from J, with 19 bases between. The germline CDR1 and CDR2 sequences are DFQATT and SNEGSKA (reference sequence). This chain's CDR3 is CSALSKKQGTEAFF. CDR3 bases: TGCAGTGCCCTATCAAAAAAACAGGGAACTGAAGCTTTCTTT.

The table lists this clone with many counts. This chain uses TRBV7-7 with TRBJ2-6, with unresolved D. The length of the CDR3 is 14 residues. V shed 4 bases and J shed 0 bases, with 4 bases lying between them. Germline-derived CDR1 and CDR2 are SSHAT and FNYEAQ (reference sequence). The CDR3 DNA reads TGTGCCAGCAGCTATACCTCTGGGGCCAACGTCCTGACTTTC. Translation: CASSYTSGANVLTF.

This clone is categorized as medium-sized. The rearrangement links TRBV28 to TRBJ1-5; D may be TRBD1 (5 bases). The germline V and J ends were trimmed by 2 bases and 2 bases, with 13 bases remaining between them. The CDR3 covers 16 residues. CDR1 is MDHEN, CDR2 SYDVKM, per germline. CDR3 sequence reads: CASSLGARAGNQPQHF. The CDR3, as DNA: TGTGCCAGCAGTTTAGGGGCCCGCGCTGGCAATCAGCCCCAGCATTTT.

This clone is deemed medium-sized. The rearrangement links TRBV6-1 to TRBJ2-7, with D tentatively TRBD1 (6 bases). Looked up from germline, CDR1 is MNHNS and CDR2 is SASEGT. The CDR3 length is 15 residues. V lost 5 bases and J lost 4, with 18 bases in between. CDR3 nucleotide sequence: TGTGCCAGCAGTTCAGGTGACAGGCGGCCATACGAGCAGTACTTC. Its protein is CASSSGDRRPYEQYF.